Shown below are 26 T cell receptor beta chains from a single sample sequenced in a study of radiation and T cells in renal cell carcinoma. The data were produced by immunoSEQ multiplex PCR, yet TCRdb's version contains in-frame clones alone and is incomplete. Of about 130,000 clones listed, around four fifths are singletons. The time point here: blood 2 weeks post-SBRT. Treatment of the sample: 15 Gy SBRT to primary tumor, nephrectomy 4 weeks later. The sample consisted of blood, taken from a patient whose treatment included radiotherapy and nephrectomy. The receptor set was obtained from a woman aged 60-75 years with renal cell carcinoma.

J is TRBJ2-1 and V is TRBV19, with a possible D match to TRBD1 (6 bases). Trimming took 5 bases from V and 2 from J, leaving 13 bases between them. Per germline, CDR1 LNHDA and CDR2 SQIVND (reference sequence). The CDR3 has 15 residues. The CDR3 sequence: CASSFKDSTYNEQFF. DNA of the CDR3: TGTGCCAGTAGTTTCAAGGACAGTACCTACAATGAGCAGTTCTTC.

The CDR3 DNA follows: TGTGCCAGCAGCTTAAGGCCGATAGCGGGGTTAGAGGAGCAGTACTTC. It yields the protein CASSLRPIAGLEEQYF. The chain combines TRBV7-9 with TRBJ2-7; TRBD2 agrees at 8 bases. This CDR3 has 16 amino acids. Per the germline V gene, CDR1 is SEHNR and CDR2 is FQNEAQ (reference sequence). The J segment lost 7 bases and the V segment lost 2 bases, leaving 13 bases of the junction unmatched. The full variable domain, rest sourced from reference TRBV7-9 and TRBJ2-7, is DTGVSQNPRHKITKRGQNVTFRCDPISEHNRLYWYRQTLGQGPEFLTYFQNEAQLEKSRLLSDRFSAERPKGSFSTLEIQRTEQGDSAMYLCASSLRPIAGLEEQYFGPGTRLTVT.

The chain employs TRBV30 and TRBJ1-5; 8 bases fit TRBD1. CDR1 GTSNPN and CDR2 SVGIG come from the germline V gene (reference sequence). Trimming removed 4 bases from V and 6 bases from J; junction bases left unmatched: 8. The CDR3 sequence is 14 residues long. CDR3 amino acids: CAWTGQGGSQPQHF. In DNA form, the CDR3 reads TGTGCCTGGACCGGACAGGGCGGTAGTCAGCCCCAGCATTTT. The whole variable domain, remainder taken from reference TRBV30 and TRBJ1-5, is SQTIHQWPATLVQPVGSPLSLECTVEGTSNPNLYWYRQAAGRGLQLLFYSVGIGQISSEVPQNLSASRPQDRQFILSSKKLLLSDSGFYLCAWTGQGGSQPQHFGDGTRLSIL.

This chain uses TRBV10-3 with TRBJ1-1; no clear D. V was trimmed by 2 bases and J by 1 base, leaving 8 bases between them. Germline CDR1 reads ENHRY; CDR2 reads SYGVKD. The CDR3 extends over 14 amino acids. CDR3 sequence reads: CAISERTANTEAFF. CDR3 nucleotides: TGTGCCATCAGTGAGCGGACGGCGAACACTGAAGCTTTCTTT.

The rearrangement uses TRBV19 and TRBJ2-7; D is undetermined. Germline V gene lookup returns CDR1 LNHDA and CDR2 SQIVND (reference sequence). The V and J ends lost 1 base and 0 bases respectively, with 10 bases between them. The CDR3 is 15 residues long. The CDR3 protein is CASSIGFQISYEQYF. The CDR3 bases are TGTGCCAGTAGTATAGGATTTCAGATCTCCTACGAGCAGTACTTC.

This chain joins TRBV6-6 and TRBJ1-2, with D hard to call. The CDR3 covers 12 residues. CDR1 is MNHNY, CDR2 SVGAGI, per germline (reference sequence). Trimming shortened V by 0 bases and J by 6 bases, and 5 bases separated the two germline ends. In DNA, the CDR3 is TGTGCCAGCAGTTACTCCGCTAATGGCTACACCTTC. Its protein is CASSYSANGYTF.

This chain uses TRBV10-1 with TRBJ2-3; 7 nucleotides line up with TRBD1. V trimming: 5 bases; J trimming: 5 bases; junction bases outside the gene matches: 10. Germline CDR1 and CDR2: WNHNN and SYGVQD (reference sequence). The CDR3 totals 15 residues. CDR3 sequence reads: CASSTTGEGRDTQYF. DNA for the CDR3: TGCGCCAGCAGTACTACAGGGGAAGGAAGAGATACGCAGTATTTT.

In this sample, this clone turned up a few times. This same CDR3 is encoded by further DNA sequences in the sample. The chain has TRBV15 and TRBJ2-5, with a tentative D call TRBD2 (5 bases). Trimming removed 0 bases at V and 5 bases at J, with 10 bases between. The V gene's germline CDR1 is LNHNV and CDR2 YYDKDF (reference sequence). The length of the CDR3 is 14 residues. The CDR3 region is CATSRDRGLETQYF. In DNA form, the CDR3 reads TGTGCCACCAGCAGAGATCGAGGGTTGGAGACCCAGTACTTC.

The rearrangement joins TRBV19 to TRBJ1-5; D may be TRBD1 (5 bases). The CDR3 runs to 15 residues. The V gene lost 5 bases and the J gene lost 2 bases, with 13 bases spanning the gap. CDR1 and CDR2 (germline): LNHDA, SQIVND (reference sequence). The CDR3 loop is CASSFFRERNQPQHF. The CDR3 DNA reads as TGTGCCAGTAGTTTCTTCAGGGAGCGCAATCAGCCCCAGCATTTT.

The chain combines TRBV9 with TRBJ2-4; no clear D. CDR1 and CDR2 from the germline V gene are SGDLS and YYNGEE. V dropped 2 bases and J dropped 7 bases, with 13 bases sitting between them. CDR3 length: 14 residues. CDR3 in amino acids: CASSVSSGGNIQYF. The CDR3 nucleotides read TGTGCCAGCAGCGTGAGTAGTGGTGGGAACATTCAGTACTTC.

The chain links TRBV7-8 to TRBJ2-7; the D gene is possibly TRBD2 (6 bases). Trimming took 0 bases from V and 2 from J, leaving 11 bases between them. The germline V gene encodes CDR1 SGHVS and CDR2 FQNEAQ. The CDR3 has 15 amino acids. The CDR3 region is CASSLADGSPYEQYF. The DNA of the CDR3 is TGTGCCAGCAGCTTAGCCGACGGGAGTCCCTACGAGCAGTACTTC.

In this sample, this clone turned up a few times. J is TRBJ2-3 and V is TRBV28; D call uncertain. With 10 bases removed from V and 6 bases from J, the gap between germline ends came to 20 bases. Germline loops: CDR1 MDHEN, CDR2 SYDVKM. This CDR3 has 14 residues. This chain's CDR3 is CATHSQFSSDTQYF. The CDR3 DNA reads TGTGCCACCCACTCACAGTTTTCTTCGGATACGCAGTATTTT. The whole variable domain, filled in from reference TRBV28 and TRBJ2-3, reads DVKVTQSSRYLVKRTGEKVFLECVQDMDHENMFWYRQDPGLGLRLIYFSYDVKMKEKGDIPEGYSVSREKKERFSLILESASTNQTSMYLCATHSQFSSDTQYFGPGTRLTVL.

This chain connects TRBV7-2 to TRBJ1-2, with a possible D match to TRBD1 (5 bases). Germline CDR1 reads SGHTA; CDR2 reads FQGNSA. The CDR3 is made up of 14 amino acids. Trimming pared 2 bases from V and 5 bases from J, leaving 12 bases between. The CDR3 region is CASSLPGGFYGYTF. The CDR3 nucleotides read TGTGCCAGCAGCTTACCCGGGGGGTTTTATGGCTACACCTTC.

The CDR3 reads CASSLDSVFSNQPQHF. CDR3 DNA sequence: TGTGCCAGCAGCTTAGATAGCGTTTTTAGCAATCAGCCCCAGCATTTT. The J gene is TRBJ1-5, the V gene TRBV7-9; no clear D gene. The CDR3 extends over 16 amino acids. V shed 1 base and J shed 0 bases, with 10 bases lying between them. Germline V gives CDR1 SEHNR, CDR2 FQNEAQ (reference sequence).

This clone appeared a few times. The rearrangement links TRBV4-1 to TRBJ2-2; TRBD1 aligns across 9 bases. The CDR3 consists of 15 residues. Per germline, CDR1 MGHRA and CDR2 YSYEKL. Germline trimming cut 4 bases from V and 7 bases from J; bases unmatched to any gene: 7. This CDR3 reads CASSREGQGDGELFF. CDR3 coding DNA: TGCGCCAGCAGCCGGGAGGGACAGGGAGACGGGGAGCTGTTTTTT.

This clone was detected a few times. The chain is built from TRBV19 and TRBJ1-1, with D maybe TRBD1 (6 bases). V lost 5 bases, J lost 2 bases, and 15 bases lay in between. The CDR3 sequence is 15 residues long. Germline values: CDR1 LNHDA, CDR2 SQIVND (reference sequence). The CDR3 DNA follows: TGTGCCAGTAGTTCTCCGGGACACTTCAACACTGAAGCTTTCTTT. This codes for CASSSPGHFNTEAFF.

The chain links TRBV28 to TRBJ2-7, with TRBD2 matching 7 bases. Trimming at V came to 3 bases and at J to 7 bases, leaving 15 bases not matched to a gene. In germline, CDR1 is MDHEN, CDR2 SYDVKM. This CDR3 has 16 residues. CDR3 nucleotide sequence: TGTGCCAGCAGTTTCCCCGAACCGGGGGGTCGGCGAGAGCAGTACTTC. It yields the protein CASSFPEPGGRREQYF.

The chain joins TRBV7-9 to TRBJ2-7; D may be TRBD1 or TRBD2 (6 bases each). V was cut by 6 bases and J by 4 bases, with 16 bases left in between. Germline V lookup: CDR1 SEHNR, CDR2 FQNEAQ (reference sequence). CDR3 size: 14 residues. CDR3 sequence (DNA): TGTGCCAGCAGACGCGGGACATTACAATACGAGCAGTACTTC. Its protein product is CASRRGTLQYEQYF.

In its sample, this clone was seen a few times. The J gene is TRBJ1-2, the V gene TRBV28; D gene ambiguous. The CDR3 runs to 14 residues. The ends were cut back, 3 bases at V and 0 bases at J, with 8 bases in the middle. Germline CDR1 MDHEN, CDR2 SYDVKM. CDR3 sequence reads: CASSFGSANYGYTF. The CDR3 nucleotides read TGTGCCAGCAGTTTCGGGTCGGCTAACTATGGCTACACCTTC.

The V gene is TRBV6-1, the J gene TRBJ2-5; the match to TRBD1 covers 7 bases. The CDR3 contains 19 residues. The ends lost 3 bases at V and 2 bases at J; junction bases unmatched: 18. Germline CDR1 reads MNHNS; CDR2 reads SASEGT. The CDR3: CASSDLSGGSYFGQETQYF. The CDR3 bases are TGTGCCAGCAGTGACCTCTCAGGGGGATCTTACTTTGGGCAAGAGACCCAGTACTTC.

This clone occurred once. The chain has TRBV5-1 and TRBJ2-3, with 8 positions matching TRBD1. Trimming took 1 base from V and 4 from J; bases not matched to a gene: 5. Germline V CDR1 and CDR2: SGHRS, YFSETQ. This CDR3 has 15 amino acids. CDR3 sequence (DNA): TGCGCCAGCAGCTTGTCACAGGGGGAGGCAGATACGCAGTATTTT. It codes for CASSLSQGEADTQYF.

V and J are TRBV6-5 and TRBJ2-1; D gene unclear. CDR3 length equals 15 residues. The V gene's germline CDR1 is MNHEY and CDR2 SVGAGI. V lost 2 bases and J 0 bases, leaving 8 bases between the germline ends. The CDR3 sequence: CASSYRPPSYNEQFF. DNA for the CDR3: TGTGCCAGCAGTTACAGGCCACCCTCCTACAATGAGCAGTTCTTC.

V gene TRBV9 combines with J gene TRBJ2-3, with D possibly being TRBD1 (5 bases). Germline lookup yields CDR1 SGDLS and CDR2 YYNGEE. The germline V and J ends were trimmed by 4 bases and 3 bases, with 18 bases remaining between them. The CDR3 runs to 16 residues. CDR3 coding DNA: TGTGCCAGCAGCCGACTTGGGGCGGTCGGGACAGATACGCAGTATTTT. Translating gives CASSRLGAVGTDTQYF. Complete variable domain (other parts from reference TRBV9 and TRBJ2-3): DSGVTQTPKHLITATGQRVTLRCSPRSGDLSVYWYQQSLDQGLQFLIQYYNGEERAKGNILERFSAQQFPDLHSELNLSSLELGDSALYFCASSRLGAVGTDTQYFGPGTRLTVL.

This chain joins TRBV7-2 and TRBJ2-7, with 7 bases that match TRBD1. The CDR3 length is 15 residues. V trimming: 4 bases; J trimming: 4 bases; junction bases outside the gene matches: 10. Germline assignment: CDR1 SGHTA and CDR2 FQGNSA. The CDR3 here is CASSSQGPHSYEQYF. The CDR3 bases are TGTGCCAGCAGCTCACAGGGGCCCCACTCTTACGAGCAGTACTTC.

The chain carries TRBV7-2 and TRBJ2-7; TRBD1 matches 7 bases. This CDR3 spans 14 amino acids. Trimming took 1 base from V and 3 from J; bases not matched to a gene: 3. From germline, CDR1 is SGHTA and CDR2 FQGNSA. CDR3 in amino acids: CASSLGAGGYEQYF. The CDR3 DNA is TGTGCCAGCAGCTTAGGGGCAGGGGGCTACGAGCAGTACTTC.

This clone was found a few times. This rearrangement joins TRBV2 to TRBJ1-4; D remains unclear. V was clipped by 5 bases and J by 0 bases, with 7 bases between them. The CDR3 is 14 residues long. Germline CDR1 SNHLY, CDR2 FYNNEI. CDR3 protein: CASSLLATNEKLFF. DNA of the CDR3: TGTGCCAGCAGTTTACTTGCAACTAATGAAAAACTGTTTTTT.